The count of the clone carrying this TCR beta chain is one. The data stem from a study of cytomegalovirus exposure and HLA in healthy donors. PCR employed 60 Vbeta and 13 Jbeta primers. Sequenced by immunoSEQ multiplex PCR; TCRdb stores in-frame clones only, minus some. The sample includes about 130,000 clones, 80% of them seen just once. In germline, CDR1 is SGHAT, CDR2 FQNNGV. The trim removed 2 bases at V and 0 bases at J, leaving 7 bases unmatched. The length of the CDR3 is 16 residues. The sample was PBMCs. The chain has TRBV11-2 and TRBJ2-7; 7 bases agree with TRBD1. This clonotype originated in a man between 25 and 39 years old in good health and CMV-seropositive. In nucleotides, the CDR3 is TGTGCCAGCAGCTTAAGATTCGGGACAGACTCCTACGAGCAGTACTTC. Translated, it gives CASSLRFGTDSYEQYF.